What follows are 17 T cell receptor beta chains derived from one specimen sequenced in a study of T cell changes during pregnancy in multiple sclerosis. TCRdb's copy holds only in-frame clones and misses some; the assay was immunoSEQ multiplex PCR. This repertoire shows 55,000 to 65,000 clones, 85% to 95% found once; its top ten account for about 0.85%. This material consisted of peripheral blood, taken in the first trimester of pregnancy. The receptors were gathered from a female donor with multiple sclerosis, enrolled in a pregnancy study.

V gene TRBV9 combines with J gene TRBJ1-6; D remains unclear. V gave up 2 bases and J gave up 6 bases, with 3 bases separating them. From germline, CDR1 is SGDLS and CDR2 YYNGEE. The CDR3 sequence is 12 residues long. For the CDR3, the DNA is TGTGCCAGCAGCGTTCTTAATTCACCCCTCCACTTT. It translates to CASSVLNSPLHF.

Concerning this clone: One end of the junction does not line up with germline, which may come from a read error. The chain recombines TRBV2 with TRBJ2-5; D call uncertain. From germline, CDR1 is SNHLY and CDR2 FYNNEI. The CDR3 has 10 residues. The CDR3 region has the DNA TGTGCCAGCAGTGAGGTTAGCCATGACTTC. It translates to CASSEVSHDF. The full variable domain, its missing parts supplied by reference TRBV2 and TRBJ2-5, is EPEVTQTPSHQVTQMGQEVILRCVPISNHLYFYWYRQILGQKVEFLVSFYNNEISEKSEIFDDQFSVERPDGSNFTLKIRSTKLEDSAMYFCASSEVSHDFGPGTRLLVL.

The J gene is TRBJ1-3, the V gene TRBV19; the D gene is possibly TRBD1 (5 bases). CDR1 and CDR2 (germline): LNHDA, SQIVND (reference sequence). The CDR3 is 16 residues long. Trimming removed 2 bases at V and 0 bases at J, with 11 bases between. The DNA for the CDR3 is TGTGCCAGTAGTATATCAGGGCAACACTCTGGAAACACCATATATTTT. This gives the protein CASSISGQHSGNTIYF.

The V call is TRBV9, the J call TRBJ1-6, with D possibly TRBD1 on 5 matching bases. Trimming stripped 3 bases from V and 8 bases from J, with 15 bases between. This CDR3 comprises 15 residues. Germline V lookup: CDR1 SGDLS, CDR2 YYNGEE. The DNA for the CDR3 is TGTGCCAGCAGCGCCCGCGACAGTAATGATTCACCCCTCCACTTT. Translated: CASSARDSNDSPLHF.

The chain joins TRBV9 to TRBJ2-7; TRBD2 matches at 10 bases. Germline loops: CDR1 SGDLS, CDR2 YYNGEE. V gave up 3 bases and J gave up 2 bases; unmatched junction bases: 5. The CDR3 contains 15 residues. The CDR3 protein is CASSAGGLAAYEQYF. The DNA of the CDR3 is TGTGCCAGCAGCGCGGGAGGACTAGCGGCCTACGAGCAGTACTTC. Looking up the rest from reference TRBV9 and TRBJ2-7 gives the full variable domain: DSGVTQTPKHLITATGQRVTLRCSPRSGDLSVYWYQQSLDQGLQFLIQYYNGEERAKGNILERFSAQQFPDLHSELNLSSLELGDSALYFCASSAGGLAAYEQYFGPGTRLTVT.

The V call is TRBV4-1, the J call TRBJ1-6; no reliable D call. The V gene lost 0 bases and the J gene lost 4 bases, with 10 bases spanning the gap. Germline CDR1 is MGHRA and CDR2 is YSYEKL. This CDR3 comprises 16 residues. CDR3 in DNA: TGCGCCAGCAGCCAAGATGAGACTTTTTATAATTCACCCCTCCACTTT. This sequence encodes CASSQDETFYNSPLHF.

This clone was seen once. The V gene is TRBV6-5, the J gene TRBJ1-2; perhaps TRBD1 as D (6 bases). Per the germline V gene, CDR1 is MNHEY and CDR2 is SVGAGI. This CDR3 is built from 14 residues. The germline V and J ends were trimmed by 4 bases and 2 bases, with 11 bases remaining between them. The CDR3 DNA is TGTGCCAGCAGTTCCCAAACAGGGAACTATGGCTACACCTTC. Translation: CASSSQTGNYGYTF.

This chain joins TRBV19 and TRBJ1-1; tentative D call: TRBD1 (5 bases). Trimming took off 1 base at V and 5 bases at J, with 11 bases between the two ends. The germline V gene has CDR1 LNHDA and CDR2 SQIVND (reference sequence). The CDR3 is 14 amino acids. In nucleotides, the CDR3 is TGTGCCAGTAGTATAGCCAGGGTTGGGACTGAAGCTTTCTTT. Encoded protein: CASSIARVGTEAFF.

V gene TRBV5-6 combines with J gene TRBJ2-3; TRBD1 aligns across 8 bases. This CDR3 contains 15 residues. CDR1 SGHDT and CDR2 YYEEEE come from the germline V gene. Losses at the gene ends were 4 bases for V and 1 base for J; bases not matched to a gene: 5. In nucleotides, the CDR3 is TGTGCCAGCAGCGGGACAGGACGGCGCACAGATACGCAGTATTTT. Translation: CASSGTGRRTDTQYF.

The chain combines TRBV7-9 with TRBJ2-1, with D perhaps TRBD2 (5 bases). Germline loops: CDR1 SEHNR, CDR2 FQNEAQ (reference sequence). The CDR3 loop spans 12 amino acids. CDR3 in DNA: TGTGCTGCTGGGAGCTCCTACAATGAGCAGTTCTTC. Translating gives CAAGSSYNEQFF.

V and J are TRBV7-8 and TRBJ1-3, with D uncertain. CDR1 is SGHVS and CDR2 is FQNEAQ in the germline V gene. The CDR3 spans 15 residues. Trimming removed 2 bases at V and 0 bases at J, with 8 bases between. CDR3 nucleotide sequence: TGTGCCAGCAGCTTATCCAGATTCTCTGGAAACACCATATATTTT. It codes for CASSLSRFSGNTIYF.

V gene TRBV6-5 combines with J gene TRBJ2-5; no definite D call. With 6 bases removed from V and 4 bases from J, the gap between germline ends came to 15 bases. CDR1 MNHEY and CDR2 SVGAGI come from the germline V gene. The CDR3 sequence is 14 residues long. In DNA form, the CDR3 reads TGTGCCAGCAGCCCAGACATTTATGGAGAGACCCAGTACTTC. This gives the protein CASSPDIYGETQYF.

The chain has TRBV19 and TRBJ1-5, with 10 bases aligning to TRBD1. This CDR3 region has 14 residues. After removal of 9 bases from V and 6 bases from J, the junction contained 8 bases not matched to a gene. Germline assignment: CDR1 LNHDA and CDR2 SQIVND (reference sequence). This CDR3 reads CASSYWDRGQPQHF. The CDR3 nucleotides are TGTGCCAGCTCCTACTGGGACAGGGGTCAGCCCCAGCATTTT.

The chain carries TRBV6-1 and TRBJ1-1, with D possibly being TRBD1 (5 bases). V lost 6 bases, J lost 5 bases, and 16 bases lay in between. The CDR3 runs to 14 residues. Per germline, CDR1 MNHNS and CDR2 SASEGT. DNA of the CDR3: TGTGCCAGCAGGTTCAGGGCCGACGGGACTGAAGCTTTCTTT. It codes for CASRFRADGTEAFF.

The chain carries TRBV19 and TRBJ1-4; no clear D gene. The V gene lost 3 bases and the J gene lost 4 bases, with 12 bases spanning the gap. Germline CDR1 LNHDA, CDR2 SQIVND (reference sequence). CDR3 length: 15 amino acids. The CDR3 nucleotides are TGTGCCAGTAGTATTGCGGCCCGTTTTAATGAAAAACTGTTTTTT. Residues: CASSIAARFNEKLFF.

This sequence joins TRBV7-2 and TRBJ1-2; D not resolved. From germline, CDR1 is SGHTA and CDR2 FQGNSA. Trimming pared 2 bases from V and 2 bases from J, leaving 6 bases between. The CDR3 is 13 amino acids. The DNA of the CDR3 is TGTGCCAGCAGCTTACCCGTAAACTATGGCTACACCTTC. It codes for CASSLPVNYGYTF.

This sequence joins TRBV30 and TRBJ2-3; 8 bases fit TRBD1. This CDR3 is 13 amino acids long. After removal of 2 bases from V and 6 bases from J, the junction contained 4 bases not matched to a gene. Germline values: CDR1 GTSNPN, CDR2 SVGIG (reference sequence). CDR3 loop: CAWSNQGADTQYF. The CDR3, as DNA: TGTGCCTGGAGTAACCAGGGGGCGGATACGCAGTATTTT.